The 7 T cell receptor beta chains below were found in one sample sequenced in a study of T cells in Graves' hyperthyroidism and ophthalmopathy. Amplified TCR beta CDR3 regions came from RNA transcripts. RT-PCR in the first round (using the HTBI primer set) targeted the TCR CDR3. Each CDR3 protein is one row after TCRdb ran MiXCR on the multiplex PCR reads. The sample has 300,000 to 450,000 distinct CDR3 sequences; 15% to 18% are singletons. Sample: blood. These receptors all stem from a woman aged 18-29 years with Graves' hyperthyroidism that later progressed to Graves' ophthalmopathy.

In this sample, this clonotype turned up many times. CDR3 in amino acids: CSATLIEGSYEQYF. The CDR3, as DNA: TGCAGTGCTACTCTCATCGAGGGTTCCTACGAGCAGTACTTC. This rearrangement joins TRBV20-1 to TRBJ2-7, with D perhaps TRBD2 (5 bases). V was shortened by 4 bases and J by 1 base, with 14 bases between the two germline ends. The germline V gene encodes CDR1 DFQATT and CDR2 SNEGSKA (reference sequence). CDR3 length: 14 amino acids.

This clonotype was observed at least ten times. This chain links TRBV9 with TRBJ2-7; D is perhaps TRBD2 (5 bases). This CDR3 contains 13 residues. V lost 0 bases to trimming and J lost 1 base, with 5 bases between them. CDR1 and CDR2 from the germline V gene are SGDLS and YYNGEE. CDR3 residues: CASSVGESYEQYF. The DNA of the CDR3 is TGTGCCAGCAGCGTAGGGGAGTCCTACGAGCAGTACTTC.

There are many counts of this clonotype. The chain has TRBV5-1 and TRBJ1-1; TRBD1 aligns across 7 bases. This CDR3 is built from 16 residues. The germline CDR1 and CDR2 sequences are SGHRS and YFSETQ. V lost 4 bases and J lost 2; bases outside the gene matches: 11. CDR3 DNA sequence: TGCGCCAGCAGCCGGGGGACAGACCCCACTAACACTGAAGCTTTCTTT. Amino acids: CASSRGTDPTNTEAFF.

This clonotype occurred many times. The V call is TRBV7-2, the J call TRBJ2-7; D ambiguous. The germline gives CDR1 SGHTA, CDR2 FQGNSA. The CDR3 loop spans 14 amino acids. V lost 5 bases, J lost 2 bases, and 13 bases lay in between. The CDR3 nucleotides are TGTGCCAGCAGCCCGGTGACTGGTACCTACGAGCAGTACTTC. Translating it yields CASSPVTGTYEQYF.

To note about this clonotype: A much larger clone lies a single base off, so this may be a read error. Because it lacks the conserved phenylalanine or tryptophan at the end, this CDR3 is likely a read error. This sequence joins TRBV6-5 and TRBJ2-1; D not resolved. Germline values: CDR1 MNHEY, CDR2 SVGAGI. The CDR3 sequence is 13 residues long. V was cut by 0 bases and J by 8 bases, with 8 bases left in between. The CDR3 is CASSYSMVDEQFS. The CDR3 DNA reads TGTGCCAGCAGTTACTCGATGGTTGATGAGCAGTTCTCC.

This clonotype appeared many times. The chain uses TRBV5-1 and TRBJ1-1; 7 bases line up with TRBD1. V trimming: 7 bases; J trimming: 0 bases; junction bases outside the gene matches: 18. Germline V gene lookup returns CDR1 SGHRS and CDR2 YFSETQ. This CDR3 comprises 18 residues. DNA for the CDR3: TGCGCCAGCCAGCGGGGAGGGGGCGCCTCGAATCTGAACACTGAAGCTTTCTTT. Translated, it gives CASQRGGGASNLNTEAFF.

This clonotype turned up a few times. The V call is TRBV18, the J call TRBJ1-2; TRBD1 agrees at 7 bases. The CDR3 is 13 residues long. In germline, CDR1 is KGHSH, CDR2 LQKENI. The V gene end was trimmed by 3 bases and the J gene end by 6 bases; junction bases not matched to a gene: 4. The CDR3 DNA sequence: TGTGCCAGCTCACCGTCAGGGGGAGATGGCTACACCTTC. It is translated as CASSPSGGDGYTF. The entire variable domain, with the rest obtained from reference TRBV18 and TRBJ1-2, is as follows: NAGVMQNPRHLVRRRGQEARLRCSPMKGHSHVYWYRQLPEEGLKFMVYLQKENIIDESGMPKERFSAEFPKEGPSILRIQQVVRGDSAAYFCASSPSGGDGYTFGSGTRLTVV.